This is a list of T cell receptor beta chains from one sample in a study of blood T cells in healthy people across ages. TCRdb recomputed calls from the 5' RACE reads with MiXCR, one row per CDR3 protein. The table lists 1.5 million to 2 million distinct CDR3 sequences, 30% to 40% of them singletons, with approximately 11% in the top ten. Specimen: blood. The source of these receptors is a woman aged 25 to 39 in good health. CDR3s include the opening cysteine and the closing phenylalanine or tryptophan. A D gene is named only where the DNA matches it firmly. Clone size appears in some rows only: once, few, many, or a class for an expanded clone.

>TRBJ1-2|TRBV29-1|-|-
CSVDGQNYGYTF
TGCAGCGTTGATGGTCAGAATTATGGCTACACCTTC
>TRBJ2-5|TRBV20-1|-|-
CSARVWHQETQYF
TGCAGTGCTAGAGTTTGGCATCAAGAGACCCAGTACTTC
>TRBJ2-7|TRBV29-1|few|TRBD2
CSVERTSGSEQYF
TGCAGCGTTGAACGGACTAGCGGGAGCGAGCAGTACTTC
>TRBJ2-7|TRBV7-2|few|-
CASSWTLGNYEQYF
TGTGCCAGCAGCTGGACCCTCGGGAACTACGAGCAGTACTTC
>TRBJ2-3|TRBV5-1|few|-
CASSLEDKGHFLTDTQYF
TGCGCCAGCAGCTTGGAAGACAAGGGACACTTTCTTACAGATACGCAGTATTTT
>TRBJ2-5|TRBV27|-|-
CASSLDRNKAETQYF
TGTGCCAGCAGCCTAGACAGGAACAAGGCGGAGACCCAGTACTTC
>TRBJ2-5|TRBV6-5|-|-
CASSWGRGGETQYF
TGTGCCAGCAGTTGGGGACGAGGGGGGGAGACCCAGTACTTC
>TRBJ2-5|TRBV20-1|-|TRBD2
CSARALAGGRPVGETQYF
TGCAGTGCTAGAGCACTAGCGGGGGGTCGTCCCGTGGGAGAGACCCAGTACTTC
>TRBJ2-3|TRBV28|few|-
CASSSPGGITDTQYF
TGTGCCAGCAGTTCCCCTGGGGGGATCACAGATACGCAGTATTTT
>TRBJ2-4|TRBV20-1|few|TRBD1
CSAEGAANIQYF
TGCAGTGCTGAGGGGGCCGCAAACATTCAGTACTTC
>TRBJ1-1|TRBV12-3/TRBV12-4|few|-
CASSLAGRHTEAFF
TGTGCCAGCAGTTTGGCAGGGCGGCACACTGAAGCTTTCTTT
>TRBJ2-5|TRBV3-1|-|TRBD1
CASSQGQGVNQETQYF
TGTGCCAGCAGCCAGGGACAGGGGGTGAACCAAGAGACCCAGTACTTC
>TRBJ2-7|TRBV29-1|few|-
CSDPRWRVYEQYF
TGCAGCGACCCCCGGTGGAGGGTCTACGAGCAGTACTTC
>TRBJ1-2|TRBV10-3|many|-
CAISADTYGYTF
TGTGCCATCAGTGCCGACACCTATGGCTACACCTTC
>TRBJ1-2|TRBV6-5|once|TRBD1
CANRSGTGSGYTF
TGTGCCAACAGGTCCGGGACAGGGTCTGGCTACACCTTC
>TRBJ2-1|TRBV5-1|few|TRBD2
CASSYRTSGGVKEQFF
TGCGCCAGCAGCTACAGGACTAGCGGGGGGGTCAAGGAGCAGTTCTTC
>TRBJ2-1|TRBV9|-|-
CASSRPGGHEQFF
TGTGCCAGCAGCCGCCCTGGGGGGCATGAGCAGTTCTTC
>TRBJ2-1|TRBV7-9|few|TRBD2
CASSSSGRGGYGEQFF
TGTGCCAGCAGCTCCTCCGGGCGGGGGGGCTACGGTGAGCAGTTCTTC
>TRBJ2-4|TRBV21-1|few|-
CASSRGQVQNKNIQYF
TGTGCCAGCAGTCGTGGGCAGGTCCAAAACAAAAACATTCAGTACTTC
>TRBJ1-1|TRBV4-2|-|-
CASSQDPGRNTEAFF
TGTGCCAGCAGCCAAGATCCAGGCAGGAACACTGAAGCTTTCTTT